This TCR beta chain was recorded in a study of OX40 agonist ivuxolimab in advanced cancers. CDR1 is SNHLY and CDR2 is FYNNEI in the germline V gene. The CDR3 length is 13 residues. V shed 9 bases and J 4 bases; nucleotides not matched to a gene: 7. Profiled with immunoSEQ multiplex PCR; TCRdb holds only in-frame clones, not every one. Of 48,000 or so clones listed, more than 85% were seen once; the top ten hold approximately 2%. V and J are TRBV2 and TRBJ2-5, with 8 bases that match TRBD1. The TCR was taken from an adult with an advanced solid tumor such as melanoma, head and neck, liver or kidney cancer. The source was CD4+ or CD8+ T cells sorted from blood, collected in a trial of the OX40 agonist ivuxolimab. The CDR3, as DNA: TGTGCCAGGTCCAGGGGGCTCGGAGAGACCCAGTACTTC. Translation gives CARSRGLGETQYF.